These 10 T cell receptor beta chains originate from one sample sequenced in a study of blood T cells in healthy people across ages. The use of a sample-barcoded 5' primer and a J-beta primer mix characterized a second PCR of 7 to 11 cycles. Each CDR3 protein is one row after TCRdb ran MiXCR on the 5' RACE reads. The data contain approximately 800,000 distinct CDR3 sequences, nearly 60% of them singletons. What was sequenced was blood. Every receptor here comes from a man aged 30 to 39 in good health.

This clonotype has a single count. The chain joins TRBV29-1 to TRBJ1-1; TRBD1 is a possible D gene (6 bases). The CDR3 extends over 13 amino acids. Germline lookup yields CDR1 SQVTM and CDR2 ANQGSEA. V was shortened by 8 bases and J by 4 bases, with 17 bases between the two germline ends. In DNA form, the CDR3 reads TGCAGCTCCTGCAATGAAGGGGGCACTGAAGCTTTCTTT. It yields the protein CSSCNEGGTEAFF. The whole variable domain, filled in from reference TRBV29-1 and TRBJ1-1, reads SAVISQKPSRDICQRGTSLTIQCQVDSQVTMMFWYRQQPGQSLTLIATANQGSEATYESGFVIDKFPISRPNLTFSTLTVSNMSPEDSSIYLCSSCNEGGTEAFFGQGTRLTVV.

This CDR3 is CASHSRTGTGGETQYF. The CDR3 DNA reads TGTGCCAGCCATTCGCGTACCGGGACAGGGGGTGAGACCCAGTACTTC. The V call is TRBV27, the J call TRBJ2-7, with TRBD1 identical over 11 bases. The J call may be incorrect, as the DNA end agrees better with TRBJ2-5. CDR3 length: 16 residues. The germline V gene has CDR1 MNHEY and CDR2 SMNVEV (reference sequence).

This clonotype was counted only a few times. CDR3 in amino acids: CASGDTGFYEQYF. Written as DNA, the CDR3 is TGTGCCAGCGGGGACACTGGGTTCTACGAGCAGTACTTC. The rearrangement links TRBV7-9 to TRBJ2-7, with D perhaps TRBD1 (6 bases). The CDR3 length is 13 residues. Germline V gene lookup returns CDR1 SEHNR and CDR2 FQNEAQ (reference sequence). V was pared by 8 bases and J by 3 bases, with 14 bases between.

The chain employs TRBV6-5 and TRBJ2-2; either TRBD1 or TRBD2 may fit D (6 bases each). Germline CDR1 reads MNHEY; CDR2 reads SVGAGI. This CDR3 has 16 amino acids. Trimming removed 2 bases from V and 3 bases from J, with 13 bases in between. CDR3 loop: CASSYGAGQHTGELFF. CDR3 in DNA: TGTGCCAGCAGTTACGGGGCGGGACAACACACCGGGGAGCTGTTTTTT.

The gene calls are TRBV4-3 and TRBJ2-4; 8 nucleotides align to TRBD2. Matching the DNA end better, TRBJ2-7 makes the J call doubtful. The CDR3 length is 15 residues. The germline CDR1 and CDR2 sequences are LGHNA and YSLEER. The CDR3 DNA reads TGCGCCAGCAGCCAAGATGTCCGGGAGGGCAACGAGCAGTACTTC. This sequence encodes CASSQDVREGNEQYF.

The CDR3 region has the DNA TGCGCCAGCAGCTTTAGCGGGAACGAGGGAGATACGCAGTATTTT. It codes for CASSFSGNEGDTQYF. The chain carries TRBV5-1 and TRBJ2-3; 8 nucleotides align to TRBD2. Germline CDR1 is SGHRS and CDR2 is YFSETQ. This CDR3 spans 15 amino acids. The V and J ends lost 2 bases and 5 bases, in that order; junction bases with no gene match: 7.

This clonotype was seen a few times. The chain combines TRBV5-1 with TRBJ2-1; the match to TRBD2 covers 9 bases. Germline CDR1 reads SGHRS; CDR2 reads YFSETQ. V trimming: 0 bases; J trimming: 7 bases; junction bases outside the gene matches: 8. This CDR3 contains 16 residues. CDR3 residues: CASSLVLAGVENEQFF. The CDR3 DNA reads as TGCGCCAGCAGCTTGGTCTTAGCGGGAGTGGAGAATGAGCAGTTCTTC.

The CDR3, as DNA: TGTGCCATCAGTTGGGACAGGGGAACCAATGAGCAGTTCTTC. Encoded protein: CAISWDRGTNEQFF. J is TRBJ2-1 and V is TRBV10-3; 10 bases match TRBD1. Trimming at V came to 5 bases and at J to 6 bases, leaving 4 bases not matched to a gene. This CDR3 has 14 amino acids. Germline CDR1 reads ENHRY; CDR2 reads SYGVKD.

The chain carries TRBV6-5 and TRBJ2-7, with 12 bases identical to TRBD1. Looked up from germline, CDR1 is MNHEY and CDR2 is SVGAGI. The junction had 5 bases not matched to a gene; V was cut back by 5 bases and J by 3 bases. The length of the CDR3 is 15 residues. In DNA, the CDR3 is TGTGCCAGCAGTCGCCGGGACAGGGGGCTCTACGAGCAGTACTTC. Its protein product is CASSRRDRGLYEQYF.

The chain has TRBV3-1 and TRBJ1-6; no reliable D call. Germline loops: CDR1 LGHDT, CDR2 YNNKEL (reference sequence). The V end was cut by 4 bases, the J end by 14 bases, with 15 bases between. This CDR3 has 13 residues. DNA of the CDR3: TGTGCCAGCAGCCGAGCTTCCGACCGGACCCTCCACTTT. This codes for CASSRASDRTLHF. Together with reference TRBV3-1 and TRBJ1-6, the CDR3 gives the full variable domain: DTAVSQTPKYLVTQMGNDKSIKCEQNLGHDTMYWYKQDSKKFLKIMFSYNNKELIINETVPNRFSPKSPDKAHLNLHINSLELGDSAVYFCASSRASDRTLHFGNGTRLTVT.